This T cell receptor beta chain was observed in a study of cytomegalovirus exposure and HLA in healthy donors (dated by TCRdb to between 2016 and 2019). Broadly, across the study: An earlier analysis of some 600 of the donors reported 250 to 300 Gb of sequence data and roughly 120 million unique TCR beta sequences obtained from around 180 million T cells. Typing coverage differed by locus: A, B, C, DRB1 and DQB1 were typed in about 629-630 donors, DQA1 in about 550, DPA1 in 600 to 610, and DPB1 in approximately 450. The study combined high-throughput TCR immunosequencing, statistical association of individual TCRs with disease status, and machine learning to predict cytomegalovirus infection status. The study aimed to test whether signatures of past pathogen exposure could be identified by cataloging public T cell receptors. An early release covering 550 to 650 HLA-typed donors comprised approximately 290 gigabases of sequencing data and around 85 million unique TCR sequences. All discovery cohort repertoires had been generated using a single sequencing platform. The later analysis used no new phenotypic data to find candidate immune exposures, relying instead on TCR beta sequences and their occurrence across donors. The T cell repertoires of 550 to 850 subjects were profiled by immunosequencing and related to cytomegalovirus serostatus. Among the approximately 400 genotyped donors, under 90% belonged to the genetic ancestry cluster associated with self-reported Caucasian donors. A few DR-DQ haplotypes were treated as single units for association and clustering because of strong linkage in the cohort. A later genetic analysis took genome-wide SNP genotypes for about three fifths of the 666 donors and used that subset as a discovery cohort. Both class I and class II loci were covered by HLA typing, at four-digit resolution. In an earlier analysis of 587 of the donors, high-throughput TCR beta sequencing was used to judge whether each TCR beta V gene segment behaved as functional or pseudogenic. A later analysis re-examined previously published TCR beta repertoires from more than 600 donors and added high-resolution HLA genotyping to investigate patterns of TCR occurrence. Along with the roughly 700-subject first cohort, a separate validation cohort of roughly 110 different subjects was used. Donor age, sex, ethnicity and CMV serostatus were compiled alongside the repertoire data. Across some 400 genotyped donors of the cohort, an average of about 250,000 unique TCR beta nucleotide sequences per donor were sequenced, and 15% to 20% of those sequences were non-productive. Study-level results and caveats: Because HLA typing was unavailable for some donors at each locus, only the typed subset was used in association tests. In a later analysis, some 17,000 TCR beta sequences were associated with specific HLA alleles at a false discovery rate of 0.05. Most CMV-associated TCR beta chains appeared to be HLA-restricted in a later analysis, and the HLA associations seemed to be driven largely by CMV exposure. A further reported finding was that TCR beta sequences accurately predicted the HLA-A and HLA-B alleles for most subjects in the first cohort. Because counts were too low, more than 15 rarely observed V segments, including chromosome 9 orphons, were left out of the earlier analysis of a few hundred of the donors. Presence/absence analyses assumed roughly uniform sequencing depth across donors, an assumption that may not hold. Compared with the approximately 710-donor mean, donors in an Asian-associated ancestry cluster had fewer N-insertions in productive TCRs, according to a later genetic analysis. A later analysis found that HLA-associated TCR beta chains were more clonally expanded and had lower generation probabilities than equally common non-associated chains. Correlated functional status among segregating V segments might be attributable to linkage disequilibrium, but an unknown experimental factor could not be ruled out. The classifier was reported to diagnose cytomegalovirus status with high specificity and sensitivity in both the original and validation cohorts. Some IMGT-functional V segments, including TRBV6-2 and TRBV6-3, could not be told apart with the 87-base-pair reads, so those segments were excluded. A few of the identified cytomegalovirus-associated TCR beta chains were confirmed in vitro to be specific for cytomegalovirus antigens. A later genetic analysis associated a missense DCLRE1C variant with V-gene and J-gene trimming of TCR beta chains, and an independent cohort replicated the association. A cluster of highly shared sequence variants was judged likely to represent a technical artifact of the sequencing pipeline. The only immune exposure information available for the cohort was CMV serostatus. Only TCR beta chains were sequenced in this cohort, and the absence of alpha or paired-chain data limited detectable features. A later analysis found that TCR association rates varied across HLA loci, with DRB1 alleles showing the most associated TCRs and HLA-C alleles the fewest. Strong co-occurrence of HLA alleles, especially DR and DQ, made assigning TCR associations to individual alleles difficult. Across donors, most TCR sequences were observed very rarely, whereas some public TCRs were present in many individuals. A total of about 180 TCR beta chains were listed by the study as associated with cytomegalovirus. Broadly in line with IMGT annotations, most TCR beta V segments showed up in productive rearrangements about 87% or about 30% of the time in an earlier analysis of 450 to 750 of the donors. The authors suggested that the approach could potentially be generalized to other disease states and immunological phenotypes. In a later analysis, several top co-occurrence clusters were reported to appear linked to parvovirus B19, influenza, CMV and Epstein-Barr virus.

The cohort comprised approximately 700 healthy bone marrow donors. At the time of sampling, every cohort member was nominally healthy, though immune exposures that went unrecorded were likely present. The donor was CMV seropositive and was included in the group of approximately 310 seropositive cohort members. Each donor provided a peripheral blood sample, and peripheral blood mononuclear cells were used for TCR beta sequencing. The Qiagen DNeasy Blood Extraction Kit was used to extract genomic DNA from the blood cell samples. From the germline V gene, CDR1 is SGHDT and CDR2 is YYEEEE. The CDR3 measures 15 amino acids from cysteine to phenylalanine. Only the CDR3 DNA is retained, 45 bases long and in frame from the first base. Trimming costs V 4 bases and J 3 bases, and their ends lie 17 bases apart. The protocol used for the library was the immunoSEQ multiplex PCR assay. The multiplex PCR relied on a mix of 60 forward primers for TCR Vbeta segments and 13 reverse primers for TCR Jbeta segments. The CDR3 region of rearranged TCR beta genes was amplified from genomic DNA by a multiplex PCR assay. Amplified TCR beta libraries were sequenced as 87-base-pair reads on the Illumina HiSeq System. As for the authors' bioinformatics: A later analysis tallied around 87 million unique TCR beta chains across the 666 repertoires, and about 12 million of those chains were shared by two or more donors. Raw reads were error-corrected and collapsed into unique sequences by a nearest-neighbor algorithm in which closely related sequences were merged to remove PCR and sequencing errors. To assign V, D and J gene segments, CDR3 sequences were aligned to IMGT reference sequences. For a sequence to be retained, at least a six-nucleotide match to both a V gene segment and a J gene segment was required. A rearrangement counted as productive if the CDR3 had no stop codons and remained in frame with V and J, and every other rearrangement counted as non-productive. CDR3 was defined by IMGT convention, running from the second conserved V-encoded cysteine to the conserved J-encoded phenylalanine. In an earlier analysis of around 540 of the donors, sequences lacking an unambiguous match to a single V gene segment were excluded. In an earlier analysis of about 590 of the donors, a V segment was called functional when productive rearrangements were above 56.7%, and segregating when the standard deviation between donors exceeded 5%. A statistical classification framework was built for diagnosing cytomegalovirus status from the catalog of TCR beta chain sequences. In a later analysis, V and J genes were assigned by comparing TCR nucleotide sequences against IMGT/GENE-DB human TR gene sequences. The TCRdist pipeline was used in a later analysis to assign CDR3 sequences and most-parsimonious VDJ recombination scenarios. In a later analysis, every TCR beta chain was defined by the combination of its CDR3 amino acid sequence and its V-gene family, and reads without a unique V-gene family were dropped. As a way to deal with suspected cross-contamination and a sequencing artifact, a later analysis dropped more than 500 nucleotide sequences that were highly shared and had low generation probability. In a later analysis, a clonal expansion index for each public chain was calculated from normalized within-repertoire ranks of inferred template counts. In a later analysis, generation probabilities were computed with a VDJ recombination model fitted to out-of-frame rearrangements, and the resulting probabilities were checked against IGoR. A later analysis scored TCR-TCR, TCR-HLA and TCR-CMV co-occurrence with hypergeometric tests, applying a repertoire-size bias correction to TCR pairs. To estimate false discovery rates, a later analysis permuted the HLA or CMV assignments 20 times. A later analysis grouped co-occurring TCRs with DBSCAN, adding TCRdist sequence similarity when clustering within HLA-allele-positive subsets. Repertoires with fewer than 30,000 or more than 120,000 public chains, plus five repertoires with anomalous nucleotide sharing, were excluded from co-occurrence clustering. Imported from immuneACCESS, the table was reduced by TCRdb to in-frame sequences with V and J called. These copies leave out some clones; in studies compared against another copy, an unresolved V gene accounts for under half, and the cause of the remainder is not known. That table gives V, J and clone size, and the DNA gave D and trimming. Present in this sample are 90,000 to 120,000 clones, 60% to 70% of which were seen just once. The top ten constitute around 3.9% of the sample.

In regard to this clone: The antigen it binds to is not known. Base qualities were left out, and no much larger clone turns up one base away.

Rearrangement joined TRBV5-6 to TRBJ2-7; TRBD2 is a weak D gene call, 6 bases matching. The clonotype comes from a man under 40 in good health and CMV-seropositive. Sequenced material: PBMCs. Here is the DNA: TGTGCCAGCAGCCCGGATGGGCGGGGAATCTACGAGCAGTACTTC. Protein translation: CASSPDGRGIYEQYF.